A selection of T cell receptor beta chains follows, all from one sample in a study of CD8 T cells in Susac syndrome. TCRdb itself ran the immunoSEQ multiplex PCR reads through MiXCR, one entry per CDR3 protein. The sample shows approximately 90,000 distinct CDR3 sequences, over 85% of them seen only once. Sequencing was done on a sample of CD8+ T cells from PBMCs. Every receptor here comes from a human donor in good health. Both conserved end residues are part of each CDR3. D genes are given only for firm matches. Rows may omit the clone size; those that give it use once, few, many or a size class.

clone_size: .
j_call: TRBJ2-5
d_call: TRBD1
v_call: TRBV3-1
cdr3_nt: TGTGCCAGCAGCGAGACAGGGGACGAGACCCAGTACTTC
cdr3_aa: CASSETGDETQYF

clone_size: .
j_call: TRBJ2-1
d_call: TRBD2
v_call: TRBV9
cdr3_nt: TGTGCCAGCCGAAGGACTAGCGGTTTCAGCTCCTACAATGAGCAGTTCTTC
cdr3_aa: CASRRTSGFSSYNEQFF

clone_size: .
j_call: TRBJ2-7
d_call: .
v_call: TRBV9
cdr3_nt: TGTGCCAGCAGCCTACAAGGGGGGGGTTCCTACGAGCAGTACTTC
cdr3_aa: CASSLQGGGSYEQYF

clone_size: .
j_call: TRBJ2-7
d_call: TRBD1
v_call: TRBV9
cdr3_nt: TGTGCCAGCAGCGTAGGGTCAGGACAGGGGTTTTACGAGCAGTACTTC
cdr3_aa: CASSVGSGQGFYEQYF

clone_size: once
j_call: TRBJ1-1
d_call: TRBD1
v_call: TRBV20-1
cdr3_nt: TGCAGTGCTACCTCCGGGACAGGGGATGAAGCTTTCTTT
cdr3_aa: CSATSGTGDEAFF

clone_size: .
j_call: TRBJ2-1
d_call: .
v_call: TRBV30
cdr3_nt: TGTGCCTGGAGGTCCTACAATGAGCAGTTCTTC
cdr3_aa: CAWRSYNEQFF

clone_size: .
j_call: TRBJ2-3
d_call: .
v_call: TRBV5-6
cdr3_nt: TGTGCCAGCAGCCTGGACAGTCACACAGATACGCAGTATTTT
cdr3_aa: CASSLDSHTDTQYF

clone_size: .
j_call: TRBJ2-7
d_call: .
v_call: TRBV12-3/TRBV12-4
cdr3_nt: TGTGCCAGCAGTTTAGGGCAATTTATCTACGAGCAGTACTTC
cdr3_aa: CASSLGQFIYEQYF

clone_size: few
j_call: TRBJ2-7
d_call: .
v_call: TRBV12-3/TRBV12-4
cdr3_nt: TGTGCCAGCAGTCCGGACAGTACCTACGAGCAGTACTTC
cdr3_aa: CASSPDSTYEQYF

clone_size: once
j_call: TRBJ1-1
d_call: TRBD1
v_call: TRBV18
cdr3_nt: TGTGCCAGCTCACACCGGACAGGGATGAACACTGAAGCTTTCTTT
cdr3_aa: CASSHRTGMNTEAFF

clone_size: .
j_call: TRBJ2-5
d_call: .
v_call: TRBV7-7
cdr3_nt: TGTGCCAGCAGCTTAGGGCAGGGAGAGACCCAGTACTTC
cdr3_aa: CASSLGQGETQYF

clone_size: .
j_call: TRBJ1-1
d_call: .
v_call: TRBV7-6
cdr3_nt: TGTGCCAGCAGCTTAGAACGAGGCACTGAAGCTTTCTTT
cdr3_aa: CASSLERGTEAFF

clone_size: .
j_call: TRBJ2-7
d_call: TRBD1
v_call: TRBV20-1
cdr3_nt: TGCAGTGCGCCTCGACAGGGGTCCGAGCAGTACTTC
cdr3_aa: CSAPRQGSEQYF

clone_size: few
j_call: TRBJ1-4
d_call: .
v_call: TRBV7-9
cdr3_nt: TGTGCCAGCAGCCCCTGGGGGGGCACTAATGAAAAACTGTTTTTT
cdr3_aa: CASSPWGGTNEKLFF

clone_size: once
j_call: TRBJ1-1
d_call: .
v_call: TRBV27
cdr3_nt: TGTGCCAGCAGTCCATGGGACTCAATGAACACTGAAGCTTTCTTT
cdr3_aa: CASSPWDSMNTEAFF

clone_size: .
j_call: TRBJ1-1
d_call: .
v_call: TRBV7-2
cdr3_nt: TGTGCCAGCAGCTTAGAAGGCAGGGGCGCCACTGAAGCTTTCTTT
cdr3_aa: CASSLEGRGATEAFF

clone_size: once
j_call: TRBJ2-3
d_call: TRBD1
v_call: TRBV16
cdr3_nt: TGTGCCAGCAGCCAGTCCATGACAGGGGTAACAGATACGCAGTATTTT
cdr3_aa: CASSQSMTGVTDTQYF

clone_size: .
j_call: TRBJ2-7
d_call: TRBD1
v_call: TRBV29-1
cdr3_nt: TGCAGCGCCGATGCCGGGACAGGGGACGAGCAGTACTTC
cdr3_aa: CSADAGTGDEQYF

clone_size: medium-sized
j_call: TRBJ2-7
d_call: TRBD1
v_call: TRBV7-2
cdr3_nt: TGTGCCAGCAGCTATACCGGGACAGGGAACGAGCAGTACTTC
cdr3_aa: CASSYTGTGNEQYF

clone_size: few
j_call: TRBJ2-7
d_call: TRBD1
v_call: TRBV7-7
cdr3_nt: TGTGCCAGCAGCTTAGGACAGGGGGACGAGCAGTACTTC
cdr3_aa: CASSLGQGDEQYF

clone_size: .
j_call: TRBJ1-4
d_call: TRBD1
v_call: TRBV24-1
cdr3_nt: TGTGCCAGCGGGGGACAGGGGAGCACTAATGAAAAACTGTTTTTT
cdr3_aa: CASGGQGSTNEKLFF

clone_size: .
j_call: TRBJ1-2
d_call: .
v_call: TRBV6-5
cdr3_nt: TGTGCCAGCAGTTATCTAAATGTAGTTCATGGTGGCTACACCTTC
cdr3_aa: CASSYLNVVHGGYTF

clone_size: .
j_call: TRBJ1-4
d_call: TRBD1
v_call: TRBV5-1
cdr3_nt: TGCGCCAGCAGCAAGGGACAGGGCGAAGTAGAGGAAAAACTGTTTTTT
cdr3_aa: CASSKGQGEVEEKLFF

clone_size: .
j_call: TRBJ1-2
d_call: TRBD1
v_call: TRBV9
cdr3_nt: TGTGCCAGCAGCGTAGGGGACAGAGTCCCTCACTATGGCTACACCTTC
cdr3_aa: CASSVGDRVPHYGYTF

clone_size: .
j_call: TRBJ2-1
d_call: .
v_call: TRBV18
cdr3_nt: TGTGCCAGCTCACCGGATTACACGGGTGCGGTGAGGGGAAATGAGCAGTTCTTC
cdr3_aa: CASSPDYTGAVRGNEQFF

clone_size: .
j_call: TRBJ2-2
d_call: TRBD1
v_call: TRBV7-9
cdr3_nt: TGTGCCAGCAGCTTACCGGGACAGGGGTATAGGACCGGGGAGCTGTTTTTT
cdr3_aa: CASSLPGQGYRTGELFF

clone_size: .
j_call: TRBJ2-6
d_call: TRBD1
v_call: TRBV29-1
cdr3_nt: TGCAGCGTGGTCGGGACAGGGGCTACTGGGGCCAACGTCCTGACTTTC
cdr3_aa: CSVVGTGATGANVLTF

clone_size: .
j_call: TRBJ1-5
d_call: TRBD1
v_call: TRBV5-6
cdr3_nt: TGTGCCAGCAGCTTGATGACAGGGAATCAGCCCCAGCATTTT
cdr3_aa: CASSLMTGNQPQHF

clone_size: .
j_call: TRBJ2-1
d_call: TRBD1
v_call: TRBV29-1
cdr3_nt: TGCAGCGTTGAAGTATACGACAGGGTAAATGAGCAGTTCTTC
cdr3_aa: CSVEVYDRVNEQFF

clone_size: .
j_call: TRBJ1-5
d_call: TRBD1
v_call: TRBV19
cdr3_nt: TGTGCCAGTAGTTTAACCCCCGGGACAGGCTACAATCAGCCCCAGCATTTT
cdr3_aa: CASSLTPGTGYNQPQHF

clone_size: .
j_call: TRBJ2-7
d_call: TRBD2
v_call: TRBV12-3/TRBV12-4
cdr3_nt: TGTGCCAGCAGGGCGGGGGGCAGGTACGAGCAGTACTTC
cdr3_aa: CASRAGGRYEQYF

clone_size: .
j_call: TRBJ1-1
d_call: .
v_call: TRBV5-6
cdr3_nt: TGTGCCAGCAGCTTGGCGGTGAACACTGAAGCTTTCTTT
cdr3_aa: CASSLAVNTEAFF

clone_size: .
j_call: TRBJ2-1
d_call: .
v_call: TRBV7-9
cdr3_nt: TGTGCCAGCAGCCCCTTGGCGACCGACCGTGCGGGGAATGAGCAGTTCTTC
cdr3_aa: CASSPLATDRAGNEQFF

clone_size: .
j_call: TRBJ1-5
d_call: .
v_call: TRBV6-1
cdr3_nt: TGTGCCAGCAGTGAAGGCCCTGGCCAGCATTTT
cdr3_aa: CASSEGPGQHF